Sequencing of this TCR beta chain was carried out in a study of T cells in Graves' hyperthyroidism and ophthalmopathy. Overall study: Before any treatment, at initial diagnosis, peripheral blood was collected.

This clonotype occurred many times. Its antigen is as yet unknown. Orbital computed tomography, thyroid ultrasound, serum thyroxine and TRAb, and clinical symptoms together informed the diagnoses. RNA transcripts provided the source from which TCR beta CDR3 regions were amplified. HTBI primers were used for first-round RT-PCR of the TCR CDR3. TCRdb reprocessed the multiplex PCR reads via MiXCR and lists one record per CDR3 protein. The data contain approximately 610,000 distinct CDR3 sequences, around 15% of them seen just once; the ten biggest clones take up over 3.5%. General study results and limits: From stable hyperthyroidism, ophthalmopathy was separated by a 13 V-J model. Also found in blood were most expanded thyroid clonotypes above 0.001.

Germline V gene lookup returns CDR1 LNHDA and CDR2 SQIVND (reference sequence). Trimming removed 3 bases from V and 4 bases from J, with 12 bases in between. CDR3 length equals 14 residues. The TCR originated in a woman in her thirties or forties with Graves' ophthalmopathy. The chain employs TRBV19 and TRBJ1-1, with D unclear. The sample was blood. The CDR3 DNA is TGTGCCAGTAGTATTATCTCTTTAGGCACTGAAGCTTTCTTT. Translating it yields CASSIISLGTEAFF.